Presented here are 5 T cell receptor beta chains from one specimen sequenced in a study of tumor-infiltrating lymphocytes in primary liver carcinoma. Unsorted whole blood supplied the blood RNA, and germline DNA was isolated too. The investigators made TCR beta cDNA from 400 to 550 ng total RNA, using a constant-region primer. Library construction for TCR beta comprised three nested multiplex PCR rounds performed with slightly modified ARM-PCR. Both of the initial two PCR rounds ran for about 9 cycles and employed TRBV1-TRBV30 forward primers alongside a C-beta reverse primer. TCRdb reprocessed the multiplex PCR reads with MiXCR, giving one entry per CDR3 protein. The sample gives approximately 330,000 distinct CDR3 sequences, roughly two thirds of which show up once; about 6.5% is in the top ten. The sample comprised peripheral blood. The source is a man aged 35 to 55 with primary liver carcinoma and hepatitis B virus infection.

Remarks on this clonotype: Because the CDR3 is missing its conserved closing phenylalanine or tryptophan, this is likely a read error. The gene calls are TRBV6-6 and TRBJ1-1; TRBD1 is a possible D gene (5 bases). The germline CDR1 and CDR2 sequences are MNHNY and SVGAGI (reference sequence). The CDR3 is 13 residues long. V shed 5 bases and J shed 1 base, with 8 bases lying between them. CDR3 protein: CASSPRGNTEAFL. The CDR3 DNA sequence: TGTGCCAGCAGTCCGAGGGGGAACACTGAAGCTTTCTTA.

This clonotype showed up just once. A much larger clone lies a single base off, so this may be a read error. This chain uses TRBV4-1 with TRBJ2-7; D may be TRBD1 (6 bases). Germline CDR1 MGHRA, CDR2 YSYEKL. Trimming pared 6 bases from V and 4 bases from J, leaving 19 bases between. The CDR3 consists of 15 residues. The CDR3 nucleotides are TGCGCCAGCAGTTATATCCCGAGACAGGCTTACGAGCAGTACTTC. It codes for CASSYIPRQAYEQYF.

In regard to this clonotype: A much larger clone lies one base from this, so it may be a read error. This likely comes from a read error, as the CDR3 has no conserved phenylalanine or tryptophan at its end. This sequence joins TRBV6-6 and TRBJ1-2; the D is unclear. The germline V gene has CDR1 MNHNY and CDR2 SVGAGI (reference sequence). This CDR3 region has 16 residues. V was clipped by 0 bases and J by 1 base, with 12 bases between them. CDR3 nucleotide sequence: TGTGCCAGCAGTTACTCAGGAGGGTCCGATAACTATGGCTACACCCTC. It specifies CASSYSGGSDNYGYTL.

Of note for this clonotype: It may be a read error: a sequence one base away is much more abundant. This is likely a read error, given that the CDR3 carries no conserved phenylalanine or tryptophan at its end. The chain employs TRBV11-3 and TRBJ2-3, with TRBD2 as a possible D gene (5 bases). CDR1 is SGHNT, CDR2 YENEEA, per germline. Trimming took off 1 base at V and 2 bases at J, with 22 bases between the two ends. The CDR3 contains 19 residues. CDR3 sequence reads: CASSLGLPSRSRDTDTQYS. The CDR3 DNA is TGTGCCAGCAGCTTAGGGTTGCCTAGCAGGAGTCGGGACACAGATACGCAGTATTCT.

A note on this clonotype: At one end the junction does not follow the germline gene, possibly because of a read error. The chain recombines TRBV7-9 with TRBJ2-1, with TRBD2 identical over 14 bases. Germline V CDR1 and CDR2: SEHNR, FQNEAQ (reference sequence). The CDR3 runs to 18 residues. Here the CDR3 DNA reads TGCGCCAGCTGCTTATTTAGGACTAGCGGGGGGCGGTACAATGAGCAGTTCTTC. Protein product: CASCLFRTSGGRYNEQFF.